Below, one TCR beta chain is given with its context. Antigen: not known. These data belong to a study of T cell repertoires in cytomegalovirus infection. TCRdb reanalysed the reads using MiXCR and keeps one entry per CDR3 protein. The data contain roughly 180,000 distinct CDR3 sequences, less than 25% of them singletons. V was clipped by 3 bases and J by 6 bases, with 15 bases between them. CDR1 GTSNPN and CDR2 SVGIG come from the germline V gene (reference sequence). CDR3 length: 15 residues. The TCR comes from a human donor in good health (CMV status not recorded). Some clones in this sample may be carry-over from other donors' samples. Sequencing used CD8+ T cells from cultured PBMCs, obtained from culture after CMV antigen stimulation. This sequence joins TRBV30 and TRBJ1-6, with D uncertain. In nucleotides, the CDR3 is TGTGCCTGGAGGGAATCGGACGCGGCTAATTCACCCCTCCACTTT. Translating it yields CAWRESDAANSPLHF.